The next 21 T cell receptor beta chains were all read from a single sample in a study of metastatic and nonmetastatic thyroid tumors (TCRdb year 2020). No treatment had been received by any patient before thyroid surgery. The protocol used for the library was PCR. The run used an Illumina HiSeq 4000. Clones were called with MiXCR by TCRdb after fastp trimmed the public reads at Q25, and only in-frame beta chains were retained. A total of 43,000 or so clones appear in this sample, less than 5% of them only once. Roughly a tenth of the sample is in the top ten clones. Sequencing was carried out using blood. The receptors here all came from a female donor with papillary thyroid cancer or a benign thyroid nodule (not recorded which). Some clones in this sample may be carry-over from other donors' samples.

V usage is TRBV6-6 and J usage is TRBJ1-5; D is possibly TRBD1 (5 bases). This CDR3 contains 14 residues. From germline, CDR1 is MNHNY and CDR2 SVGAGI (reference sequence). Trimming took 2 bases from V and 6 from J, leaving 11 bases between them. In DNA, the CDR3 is TGTGCCAGCAGTTACGGTTCAGGGAGTCAGCCCCAGCATTTT. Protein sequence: CASSYGSGSQPQHF.

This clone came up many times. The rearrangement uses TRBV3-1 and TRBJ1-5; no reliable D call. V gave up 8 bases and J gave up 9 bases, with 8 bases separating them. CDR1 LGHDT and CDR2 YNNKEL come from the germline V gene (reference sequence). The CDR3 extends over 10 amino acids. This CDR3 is CASDTPPQHF. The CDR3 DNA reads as TGTGCCAGCGATACCCCGCCCCAGCATTTT.

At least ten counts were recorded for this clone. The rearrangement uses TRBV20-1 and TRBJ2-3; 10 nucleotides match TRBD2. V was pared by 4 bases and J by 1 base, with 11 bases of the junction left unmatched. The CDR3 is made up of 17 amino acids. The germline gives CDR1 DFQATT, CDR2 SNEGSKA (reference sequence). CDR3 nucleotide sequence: TGCAGTGCTACCCTAGCGGGAGCGATCTCAGGCACAGATACGCAGTATTTT. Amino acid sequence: CSATLAGAISGTDTQYF.

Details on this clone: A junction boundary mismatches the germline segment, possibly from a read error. CDR3 coding DNA: TGTGCCAGCAGCCCAGGGGGCTATGGATACTCCTTC. Protein sequence: CASSPGGYGYSF. The rearrangement uses TRBV7-9 and TRBJ1-2; 8 bases are a match to TRBD1. The CDR3 extends over 12 amino acids. Per germline, CDR1 SEHNR and CDR2 FQNEAQ (reference sequence).

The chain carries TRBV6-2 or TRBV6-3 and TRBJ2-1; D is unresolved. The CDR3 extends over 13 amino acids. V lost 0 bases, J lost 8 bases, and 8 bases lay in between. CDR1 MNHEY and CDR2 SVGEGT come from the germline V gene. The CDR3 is CASSYSSAYEQFF. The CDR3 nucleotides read TGTGCCAGCAGTTACTCGAGCGCCTATGAGCAGTTCTTC.

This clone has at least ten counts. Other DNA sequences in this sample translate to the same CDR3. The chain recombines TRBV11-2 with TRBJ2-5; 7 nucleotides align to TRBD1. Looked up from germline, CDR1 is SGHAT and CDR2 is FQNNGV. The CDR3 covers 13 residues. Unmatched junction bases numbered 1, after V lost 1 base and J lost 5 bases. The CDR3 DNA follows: TGTGCCAGCAGCTTAGCAGGGGGTGAGACCCAGTACTTC. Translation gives CASSLAGGETQYF.

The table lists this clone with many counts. The chain's CDR3 is CASSFRRASGTDTQYF. DNA of the CDR3: TGTGCCAGCAGTTTTAGGAGAGCATCAGGTACAGATACGCAGTATTTT. The V call is TRBV27, the J call TRBJ2-3; D unclear. Germline V gene sequence: CDR1 MNHEY, CDR2 SMNVEV (reference sequence). The CDR3 totals 16 residues. V lost 3 bases and J lost 3, with 16 bases in between.

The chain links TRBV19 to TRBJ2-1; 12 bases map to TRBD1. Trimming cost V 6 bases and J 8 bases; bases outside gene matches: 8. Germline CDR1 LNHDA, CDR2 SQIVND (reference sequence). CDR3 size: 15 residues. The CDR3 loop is CASSRDRGPSDEQFF. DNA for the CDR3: TGTGCCAGTAGCCGGGACAGGGGGCCTTCGGATGAGCAGTTCTTC.

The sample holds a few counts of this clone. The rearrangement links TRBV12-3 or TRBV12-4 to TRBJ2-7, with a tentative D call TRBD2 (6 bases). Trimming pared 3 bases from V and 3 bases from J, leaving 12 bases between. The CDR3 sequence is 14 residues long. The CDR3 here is CASSLRGGVYEQYF. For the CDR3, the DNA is TGTGCCAGCAGTTTGAGGGGCGGGGTCTACGAGCAGTACTTC.

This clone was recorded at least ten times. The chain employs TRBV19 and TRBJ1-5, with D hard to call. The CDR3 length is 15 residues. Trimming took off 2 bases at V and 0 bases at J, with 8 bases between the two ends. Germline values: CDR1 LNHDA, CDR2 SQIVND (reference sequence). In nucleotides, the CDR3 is TGTGCCAGTAGTATACCTCGAACTAGCAATCAGCCCCAGCATTTT. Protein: CASSIPRTSNQPQHF. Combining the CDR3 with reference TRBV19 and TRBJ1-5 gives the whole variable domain DGGITQSPKYLFRKEGQNVTLSCEQNLNHDAMYWYRQDPGQGLRLIYYSQIVNDFQKGDIAEGYSVSREKKESFPLTVTSAQKNPTAFYLCASSIPRTSNQPQHFGDGTRLSIL.

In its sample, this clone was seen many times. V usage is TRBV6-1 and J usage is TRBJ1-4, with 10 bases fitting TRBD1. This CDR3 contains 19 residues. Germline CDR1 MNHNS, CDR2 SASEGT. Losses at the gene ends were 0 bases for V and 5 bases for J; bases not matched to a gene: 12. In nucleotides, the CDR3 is TGTGCCAGCAGTGAAGCCCAACCGCATGGGACAGGGGAGAATGAAAAACTGTTTTTT. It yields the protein CASSEAQPHGTGENEKLFF.

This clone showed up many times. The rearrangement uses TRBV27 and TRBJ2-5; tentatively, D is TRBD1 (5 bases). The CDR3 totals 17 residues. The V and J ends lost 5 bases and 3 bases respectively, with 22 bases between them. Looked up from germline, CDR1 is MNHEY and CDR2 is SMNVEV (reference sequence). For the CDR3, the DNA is TGTGCCAGCAGTCCGTACCCGTATGTGGGGCCGGAAGAGACCCAGTACTTC. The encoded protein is CASSPYPYVGPEETQYF.

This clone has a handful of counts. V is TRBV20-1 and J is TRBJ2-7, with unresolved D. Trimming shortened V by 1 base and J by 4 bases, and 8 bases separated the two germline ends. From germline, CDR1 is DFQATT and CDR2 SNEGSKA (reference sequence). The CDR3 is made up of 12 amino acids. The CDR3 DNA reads TGCAGTGCTAGAGGGGCGCGTTACGAGCAGTACTTC. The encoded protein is CSARGARYEQYF.

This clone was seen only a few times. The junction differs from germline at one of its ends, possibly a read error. The CDR3 sequence: CASSQDNPWGHGYDQYF. The CDR3 DNA reads TGTGCCAGCAGCCAAGATAACCCGTGGGGGCACGGCTACGACCAGTACTTC. The chain couples TRBV3-1 to TRBJ2-7, with a tentative D call TRBD1 (6 bases). CDR3 length equals 17 residues. Germline V lookup: CDR1 LGHDT, CDR2 YNNKEL (reference sequence).

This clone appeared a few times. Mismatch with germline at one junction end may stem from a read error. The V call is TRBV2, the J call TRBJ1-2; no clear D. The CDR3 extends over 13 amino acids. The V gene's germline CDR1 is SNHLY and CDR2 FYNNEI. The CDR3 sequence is CASSEGPDYGHTF. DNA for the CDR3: TGTGCCAGCAGCGAAGGGCCCGACTATGGCCACACCTTC.

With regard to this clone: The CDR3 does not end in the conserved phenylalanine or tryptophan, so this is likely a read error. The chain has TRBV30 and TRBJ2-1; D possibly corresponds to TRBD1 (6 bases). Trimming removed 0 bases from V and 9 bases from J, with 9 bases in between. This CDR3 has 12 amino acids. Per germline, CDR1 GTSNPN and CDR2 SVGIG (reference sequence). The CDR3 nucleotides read TGTGCCTGGAGTGTAAAGGGGGTTGAGCAGTTCGTC. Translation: CAWSVKGVEQFV.

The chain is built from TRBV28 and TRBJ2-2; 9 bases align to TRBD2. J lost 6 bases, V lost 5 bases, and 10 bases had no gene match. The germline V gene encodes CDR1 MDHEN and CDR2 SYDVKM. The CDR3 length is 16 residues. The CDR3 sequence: CASSRPGTSWAGELFF. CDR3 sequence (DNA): TGTGCCAGCAGTCGACCTGGGACTAGCTGGGCCGGGGAGCTGTTTTTT.

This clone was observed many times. The CDR3 region has the DNA TGTGCCTGGAGTTTTACAGGGGGCGGTCAGCCCCAGCATTTT. Its protein product is CAWSFTGGGQPQHF. The chain carries TRBV30 and TRBJ1-5; 9 bases line up with TRBD1. This CDR3 spans 14 amino acids. Germline V lookup: CDR1 GTSNPN, CDR2 SVGIG (reference sequence). J was trimmed by 6 bases and V by 2 bases; bases with no gene match: 5.

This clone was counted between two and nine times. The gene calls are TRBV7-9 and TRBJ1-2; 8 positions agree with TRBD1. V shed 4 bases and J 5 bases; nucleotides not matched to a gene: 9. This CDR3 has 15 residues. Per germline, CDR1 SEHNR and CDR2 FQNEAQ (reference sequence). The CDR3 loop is CASSSGQGGGYGYTF. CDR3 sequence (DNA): TGTGCCAGCAGCTCTGGACAGGGAGGGGGGTATGGCTACACCTTC.

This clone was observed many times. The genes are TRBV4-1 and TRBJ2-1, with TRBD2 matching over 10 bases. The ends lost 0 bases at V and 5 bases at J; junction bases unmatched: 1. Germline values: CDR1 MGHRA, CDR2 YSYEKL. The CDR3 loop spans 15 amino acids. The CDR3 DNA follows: TGCGCCAGCAGCCAAGAAAGCGGGAGGGACAATGAGCAGTTCTTC. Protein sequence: CASSQESGRDNEQFF.

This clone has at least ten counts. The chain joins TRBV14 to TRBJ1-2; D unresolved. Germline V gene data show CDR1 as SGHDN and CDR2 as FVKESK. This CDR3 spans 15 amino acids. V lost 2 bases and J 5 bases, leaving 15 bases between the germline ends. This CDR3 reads CASSQSGSIGYGYTF. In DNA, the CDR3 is TGTGCCAGCAGCCAATCAGGCTCAATTGGGTATGGCTACACCTTC.